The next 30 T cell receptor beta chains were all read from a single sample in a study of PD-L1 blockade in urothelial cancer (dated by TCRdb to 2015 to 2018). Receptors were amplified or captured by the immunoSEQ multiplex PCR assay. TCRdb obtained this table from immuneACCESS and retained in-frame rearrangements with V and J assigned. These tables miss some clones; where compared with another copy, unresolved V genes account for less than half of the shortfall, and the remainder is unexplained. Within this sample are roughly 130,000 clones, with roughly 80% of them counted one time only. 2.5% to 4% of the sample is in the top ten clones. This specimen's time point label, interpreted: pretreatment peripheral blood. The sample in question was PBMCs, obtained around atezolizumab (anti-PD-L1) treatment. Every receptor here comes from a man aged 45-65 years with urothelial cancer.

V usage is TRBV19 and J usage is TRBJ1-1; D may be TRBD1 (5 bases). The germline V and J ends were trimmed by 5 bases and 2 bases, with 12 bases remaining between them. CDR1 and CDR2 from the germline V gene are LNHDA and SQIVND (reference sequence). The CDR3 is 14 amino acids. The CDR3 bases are TGTGCCAGTAGTGCCTTGACAGTTAACACTGAAGCTTTCTTT. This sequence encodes CASSALTVNTEAFF.

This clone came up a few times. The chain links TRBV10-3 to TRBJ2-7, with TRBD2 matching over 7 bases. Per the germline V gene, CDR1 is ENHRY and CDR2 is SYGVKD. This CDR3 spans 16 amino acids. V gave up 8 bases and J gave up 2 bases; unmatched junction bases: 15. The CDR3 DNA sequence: TGTGCCATCGCTAGCGGACTTTCCGGAGTTCCCTACGAGCAGTACTTC. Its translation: CAIASGLSGVPYEQYF.

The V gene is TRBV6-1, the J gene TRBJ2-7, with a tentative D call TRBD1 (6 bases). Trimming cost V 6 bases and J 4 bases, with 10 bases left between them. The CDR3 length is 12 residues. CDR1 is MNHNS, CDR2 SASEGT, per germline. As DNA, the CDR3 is TGTGCCAGCAGGAGGGACATTTACGAGCAGTACTTC. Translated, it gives CASRRDIYEQYF.

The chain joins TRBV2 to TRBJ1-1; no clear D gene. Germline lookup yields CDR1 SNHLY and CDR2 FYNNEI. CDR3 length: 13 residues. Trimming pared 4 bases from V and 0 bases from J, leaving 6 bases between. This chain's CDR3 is CASSVELNTEAFF. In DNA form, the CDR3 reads TGTGCCAGCAGTGTAGAATTGAACACTGAAGCTTTCTTT.

CDR3 protein: CASSAHGGATDTQYF. CDR3 coding DNA: TGTGCCAGCAGCGCCCACGGCGGGGCCACAGATACGCAGTATTTT. The rearrangement uses TRBV11-3 and TRBJ2-3, with D perhaps TRBD2 (6 bases). With 5 bases removed from V and 2 bases from J, the gap between germline ends came to 14 bases. The germline gives CDR1 SGHNT, CDR2 YENEEA. The CDR3 consists of 15 residues.

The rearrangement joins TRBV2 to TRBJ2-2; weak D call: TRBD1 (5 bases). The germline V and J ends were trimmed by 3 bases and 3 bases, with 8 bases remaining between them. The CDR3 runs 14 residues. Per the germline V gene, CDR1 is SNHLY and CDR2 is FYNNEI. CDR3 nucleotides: TGTGCCAGCAGTGACAGGGTATACACCGGGGAGCTGTTTTTT. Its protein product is CASSDRVYTGELFF.

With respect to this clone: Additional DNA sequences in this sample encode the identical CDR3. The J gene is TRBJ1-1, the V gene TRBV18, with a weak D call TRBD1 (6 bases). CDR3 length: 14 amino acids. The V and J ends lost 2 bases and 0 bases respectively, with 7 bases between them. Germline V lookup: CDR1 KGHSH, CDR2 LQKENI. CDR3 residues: CASSPDRLNTEAFF. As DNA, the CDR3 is TGTGCCAGCTCACCAGACAGGTTGAACACTGAAGCTTTCTTT.

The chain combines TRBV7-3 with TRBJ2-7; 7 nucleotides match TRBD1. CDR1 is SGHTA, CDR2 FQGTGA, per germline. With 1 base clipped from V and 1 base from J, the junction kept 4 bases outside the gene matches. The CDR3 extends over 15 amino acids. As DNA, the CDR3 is TGTGCCAGCAGCTTAAACCCGGGACAGTCCTACGAGCAGTACTTC. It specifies CASSLNPGQSYEQYF.

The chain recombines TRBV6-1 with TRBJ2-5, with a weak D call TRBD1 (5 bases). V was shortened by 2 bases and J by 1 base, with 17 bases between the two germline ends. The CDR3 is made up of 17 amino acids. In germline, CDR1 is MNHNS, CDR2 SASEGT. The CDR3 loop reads CASSETPIREGQETQYF. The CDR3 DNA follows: TGTGCCAGCAGTGAAACGCCTATCAGGGAAGGCCAAGAGACCCAGTACTTC.

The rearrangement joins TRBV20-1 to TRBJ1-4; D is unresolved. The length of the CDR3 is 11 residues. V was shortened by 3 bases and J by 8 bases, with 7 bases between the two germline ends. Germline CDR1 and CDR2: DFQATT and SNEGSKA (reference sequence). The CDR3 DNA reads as TGCAGTGCTAGGGCCAGAGAAAAACTGTTTTTT. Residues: CSARAREKLFF.

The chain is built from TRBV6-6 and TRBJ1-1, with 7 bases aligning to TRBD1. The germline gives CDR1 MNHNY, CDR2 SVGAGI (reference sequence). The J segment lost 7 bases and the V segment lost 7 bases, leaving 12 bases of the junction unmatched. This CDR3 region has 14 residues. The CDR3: CASTETGRIIEAFF. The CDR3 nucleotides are TGTGCCAGCACCGAGACAGGGAGGATCATTGAAGCTTTCTTT.

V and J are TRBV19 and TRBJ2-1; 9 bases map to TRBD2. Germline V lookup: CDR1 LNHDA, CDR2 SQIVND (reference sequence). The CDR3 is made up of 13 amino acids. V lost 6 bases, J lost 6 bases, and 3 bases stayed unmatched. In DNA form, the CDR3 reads TGTGCCAGTAGCCTAGCGGGATTCAATGAGCAGTTCTTC. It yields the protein CASSLAGFNEQFF.

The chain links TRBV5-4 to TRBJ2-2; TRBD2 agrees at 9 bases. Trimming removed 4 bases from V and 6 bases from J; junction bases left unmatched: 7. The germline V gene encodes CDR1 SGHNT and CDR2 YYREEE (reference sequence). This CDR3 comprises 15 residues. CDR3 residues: CASSRFEREAGELFF. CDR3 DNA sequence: TGTGCCAGCAGCCGATTCGAGCGGGAGGCCGGGGAGCTGTTTTTT. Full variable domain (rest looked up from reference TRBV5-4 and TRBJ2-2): ETGVTQSPTHLIKTRGQQVTLRCSSQSGHNTVSWYQQALGQGPQFIFQYYREEENGRGNFPPRFSGLQFPNYSSELNVNALELDDSALYLCASSRFEREAGELFFGEGSRLTVL.

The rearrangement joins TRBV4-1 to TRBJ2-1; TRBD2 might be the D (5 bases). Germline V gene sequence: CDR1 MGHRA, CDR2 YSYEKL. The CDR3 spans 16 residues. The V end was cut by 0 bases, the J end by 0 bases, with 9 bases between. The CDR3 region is CASSQDRSASYNEQFF. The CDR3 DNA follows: TGCGCCAGCAGCCAAGATCGTAGCGCCTCCTACAATGAGCAGTTCTTC.

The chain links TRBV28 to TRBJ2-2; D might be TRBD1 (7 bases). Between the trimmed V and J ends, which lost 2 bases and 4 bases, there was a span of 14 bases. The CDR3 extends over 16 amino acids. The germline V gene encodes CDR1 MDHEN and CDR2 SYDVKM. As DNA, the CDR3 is TGTGCCAGCAGTTTAGGAGGGGGCTTCGGCACCGGGGAGCTGTTTTTT. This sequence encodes CASSLGGGFGTGELFF.

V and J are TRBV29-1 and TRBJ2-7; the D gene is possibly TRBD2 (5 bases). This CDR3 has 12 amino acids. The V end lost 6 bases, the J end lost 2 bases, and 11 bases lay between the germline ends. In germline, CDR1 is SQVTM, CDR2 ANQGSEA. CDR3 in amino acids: CSVAEGPYEQYF. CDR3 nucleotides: TGCAGCGTGGCCGAGGGTCCCTACGAGCAGTACTTC.

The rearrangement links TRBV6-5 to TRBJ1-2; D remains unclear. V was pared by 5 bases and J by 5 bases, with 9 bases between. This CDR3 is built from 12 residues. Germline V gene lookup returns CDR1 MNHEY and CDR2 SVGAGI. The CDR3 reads CASSSTAYGYTF. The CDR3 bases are TGTGCCAGCAGTAGCACAGCTTATGGCTACACCTTC.

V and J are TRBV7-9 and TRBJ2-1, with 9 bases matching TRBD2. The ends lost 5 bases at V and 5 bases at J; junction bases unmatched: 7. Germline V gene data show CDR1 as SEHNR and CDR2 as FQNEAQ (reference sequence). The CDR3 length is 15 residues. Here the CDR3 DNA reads TGTGCCAGCAGCAAAAGGGTAGCGGGGGACAATGAGCAGTTCTTC. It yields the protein CASSKRVAGDNEQFF.

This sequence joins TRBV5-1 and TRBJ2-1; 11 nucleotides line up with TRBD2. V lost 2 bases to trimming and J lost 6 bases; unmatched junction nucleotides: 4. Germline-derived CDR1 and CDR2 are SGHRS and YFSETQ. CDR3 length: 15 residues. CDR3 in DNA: TGCGCCAGCAGCTTTGGGACTAGCGGCCTCAATGAGCAGTTCTTC. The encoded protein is CASSFGTSGLNEQFF.

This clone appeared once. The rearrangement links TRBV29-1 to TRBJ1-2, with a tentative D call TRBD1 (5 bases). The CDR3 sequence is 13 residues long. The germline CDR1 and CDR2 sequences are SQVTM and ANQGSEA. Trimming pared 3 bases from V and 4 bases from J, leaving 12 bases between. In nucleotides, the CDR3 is TGCAGCGTTGACGGCGGTGGGGCCTATGGCTACACCTTC. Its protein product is CSVDGGGAYGYTF.

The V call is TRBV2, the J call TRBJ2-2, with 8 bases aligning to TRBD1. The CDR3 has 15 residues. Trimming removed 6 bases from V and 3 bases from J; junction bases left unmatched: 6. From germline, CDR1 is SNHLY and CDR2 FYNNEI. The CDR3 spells CASRDRGLDTGELFF. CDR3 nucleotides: TGTGCCAGCAGAGACAGGGGTTTGGACACCGGGGAGCTGTTTTTT.

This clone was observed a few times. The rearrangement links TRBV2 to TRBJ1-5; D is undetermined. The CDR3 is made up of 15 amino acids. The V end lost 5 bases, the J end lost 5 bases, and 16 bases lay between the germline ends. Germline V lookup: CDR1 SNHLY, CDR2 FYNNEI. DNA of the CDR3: TGTGCCAGCAGTCTGACATTGGCATCAGATCAGCCCCAGCATTTT. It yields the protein CASSLTLASDQPQHF.

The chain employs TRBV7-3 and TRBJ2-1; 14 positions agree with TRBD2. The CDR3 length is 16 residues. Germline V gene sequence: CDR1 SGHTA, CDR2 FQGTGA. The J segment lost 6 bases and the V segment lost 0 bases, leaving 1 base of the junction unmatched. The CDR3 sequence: CASSLTGTSGSNEQFF. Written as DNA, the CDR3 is TGTGCCAGCAGCTTAACGGGGACTAGCGGGAGCAATGAGCAGTTCTTC.

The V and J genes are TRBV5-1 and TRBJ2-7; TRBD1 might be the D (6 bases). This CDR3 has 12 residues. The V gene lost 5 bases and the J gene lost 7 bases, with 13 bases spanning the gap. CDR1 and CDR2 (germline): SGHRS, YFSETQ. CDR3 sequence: CASRKGDGEQYF. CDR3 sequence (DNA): TGCGCCAGCAGGAAGGGGGACGGGGAGCAGTACTTC. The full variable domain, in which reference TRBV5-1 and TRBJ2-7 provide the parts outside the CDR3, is KAGVTQTPRYLIKTRGQQVTLSCSPISGHRSVSWYQQTPGQGLQFLFEYFSETQRNKGNFPGRFSGRQFSNSRSEMNVSTLELGDSALYLCASRKGDGEQYFGPGTRLTVT.

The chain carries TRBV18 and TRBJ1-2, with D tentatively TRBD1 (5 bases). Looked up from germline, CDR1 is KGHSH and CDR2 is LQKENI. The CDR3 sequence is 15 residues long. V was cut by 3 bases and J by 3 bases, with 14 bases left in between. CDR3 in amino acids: CASSPNHDRYYGYTF. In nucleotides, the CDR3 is TGTGCCAGCTCACCCAACCACGACAGATACTATGGCTACACCTTC.

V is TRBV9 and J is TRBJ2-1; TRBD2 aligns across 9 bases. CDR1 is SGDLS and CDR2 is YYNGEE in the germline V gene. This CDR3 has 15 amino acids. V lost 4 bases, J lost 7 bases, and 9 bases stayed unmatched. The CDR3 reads CASSSSGIPANEQFF. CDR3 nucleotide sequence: TGTGCCAGCAGCTCTAGCGGGATACCCGCGAATGAGCAGTTCTTC.

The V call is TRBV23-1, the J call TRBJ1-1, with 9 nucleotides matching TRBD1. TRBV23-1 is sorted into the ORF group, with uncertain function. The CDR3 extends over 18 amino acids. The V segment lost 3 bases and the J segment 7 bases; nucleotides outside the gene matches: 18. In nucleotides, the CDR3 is TGCGCCAGCAGTCACCGGGACAGGGAGACCCCTATCCGCGATGAAGCTTTCTTT. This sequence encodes CASSHRDRETPIRDEAFF.

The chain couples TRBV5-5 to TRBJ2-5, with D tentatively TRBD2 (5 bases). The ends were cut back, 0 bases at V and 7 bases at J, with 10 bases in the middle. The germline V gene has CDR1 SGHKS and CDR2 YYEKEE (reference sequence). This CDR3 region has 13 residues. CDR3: CASSLGGHGTQYF. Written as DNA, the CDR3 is TGTGCCAGCAGCTTGGGAGGGCACGGGACCCAGTACTTC.

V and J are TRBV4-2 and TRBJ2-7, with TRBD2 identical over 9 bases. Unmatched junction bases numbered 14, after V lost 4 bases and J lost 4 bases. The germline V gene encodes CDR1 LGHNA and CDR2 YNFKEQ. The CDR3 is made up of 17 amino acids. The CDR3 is CASSPLLSSGTKYEQYF. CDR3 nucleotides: TGTGCCAGCAGCCCTCTACTATCTAGCGGGACAAAGTACGAGCAGTACTTC.

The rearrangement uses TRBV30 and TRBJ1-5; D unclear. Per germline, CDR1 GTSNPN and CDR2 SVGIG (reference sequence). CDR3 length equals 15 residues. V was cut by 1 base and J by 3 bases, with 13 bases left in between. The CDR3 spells CAWSGTAGINQPQHF. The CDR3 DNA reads TGTGCCTGGAGTGGAACCGCGGGGATCAATCAGCCCCAGCATTTT.